The 29 T cell receptor beta chains presented below share a single source sample, sequenced in a study of metastatic and nonmetastatic thyroid tumors. TCRdb re-analyzed the PCR reads through MiXCR. Of tens of thousands of clones listed, approximately 22% were seen once; the top ten hold roughly 4%. No treatment of any kind had been given to any patient before thyroid surgery. The sequenced material came from blood. The receptors were gathered from a female donor with papillary thyroid cancer or a benign thyroid nodule (not recorded which). Some clones in this sample may be carry-over from other donors' samples.

This clone came up many times. This chain uses TRBV28 with TRBJ1-5, with 10 bases identical to TRBD1. The CDR3 length is 16 residues. Germline CDR1 and CDR2: MDHEN and SYDVKM. V dropped 5 bases and J dropped 6; count of bases not matched to a gene: 10. The CDR3 bases are TGTGCCAGCAGTGCCGCCGGGACAGGGGCCGGTCAGCCCCAGCATTTT. Its protein is CASSAAGTGAGQPQHF.

This clone was counted at least ten times. The chain recombines TRBV30 with TRBJ1-5; the match to TRBD1 covers 7 bases. Germline V gene data show CDR1 as GTSNPN and CDR2 as SVGIG (reference sequence). The CDR3 consists of 15 residues. Germline trimming cut 0 bases from V and 4 bases from J; bases unmatched to any gene: 6. CDR3 sequence (DNA): TGTGCCTGGAGTGTACGACAGGGCGTGAATCAGCCCCAGCATTTT. Amino acid sequence: CAWSVRQGVNQPQHF.

This clone was counted ten times or more. V and J are TRBV9 and TRBJ1-4, with 10 positions matching TRBD1. CDR1 is SGDLS, CDR2 YYNGEE, per germline. The CDR3 extends over 18 amino acids. V lost 3 bases, J lost 7 bases, and 15 bases stayed unmatched. The CDR3 region is CASSGTGTGVEYGEKLFF. In DNA form, the CDR3 reads TGTGCCAGCAGCGGAACCGGGACAGGGGTTGAGTATGGTGAAAAACTGTTTTTT.

This clone was seen many times. The DNA of the CDR3 is TGCGCCAGCAGCCAAGATATCTACCGCTTAAATGAAAAACTGTTTTTT. It translates to CASSQDIYRLNEKLFF. The chain couples TRBV4-1 to TRBJ1-4; D gene ambiguous. The CDR3 runs to 16 residues. The V gene lost 0 bases and the J gene lost 5 bases, with 13 bases spanning the gap. Germline V gene sequence: CDR1 MGHRA, CDR2 YSYEKL.

This clone was counted many times. The CDR3 sequence is CASSQTSGYNEQFF. CDR3 coding DNA: TGTGCCAGCAGTCAGACTAGCGGATACAATGAGCAGTTCTTC. The rearrangement links TRBV6-1 to TRBJ2-1; 9 nucleotides agree with TRBD2. Germline lookup yields CDR1 MNHNS and CDR2 SASEGT. This CDR3 has 14 amino acids. With 5 bases clipped from V and 4 bases from J, the junction kept 3 bases outside the gene matches.

This clone was counted many times. The chain uses TRBV11-2 and TRBJ2-5; D is perhaps TRBD1 or TRBD2 (5 bases each). The CDR3 covers 13 residues. Looked up from germline, CDR1 is SGHAT and CDR2 is FQNNGV. Trimming pared 5 bases from V and 1 base from J, leaving 8 bases between. CDR3 bases: TGTGCCAGCAGCCAGGGACCCCAAGAGACCCAGTACTTC. It is translated as CASSQGPQETQYF.

As regards this clone: A much larger clone lies a single base off, so this may be a read error. Other DNA sequences in this specimen translate into the identical CDR3. The chain joins TRBV7-6 to TRBJ2-5, with D unresolved. Germline V CDR1 and CDR2: SGHVS, FNYEAQ. This CDR3 has 11 amino acids. The CDR3 sequence: CASSFQETQYF. The DNA for the CDR3 is TGTGCCAGCAGCTTCCAAGAGACACAGTACTTC. The full variable domain, its missing parts supplied by reference TRBV7-6 and TRBJ2-5, is GAGVSQSPRYKVTKRGQDVALRCDPISGHVSLYWYRQALGQGPEFLTYFNYEAQQDKSGLPNDRFSAERPEGSISTLTIQRTEQRDSAMYRCASSFQETQYFGPGTRLLVL.

Notes on this clone: Being one base from a much bigger clone, this may be a read error. The chain couples TRBV28 to TRBJ2-2, with D tentatively TRBD1 or TRBD2 (5 bases each). Per the germline V gene, CDR1 is MDHEN and CDR2 is SYDVKM. This CDR3 is built from 16 residues. The CDR3 spells CASSNLGGQGTWELFF. The DNA of the CDR3 is TGTGCCAGCAGTAACTTGGGCGGGCAGGGCACCTGGGAGCTGTTTTTT.

This clone was detected a few times. A much bigger clone sits one base away, suggesting this may be a read error. The chain joins TRBV15 to TRBJ2-5; possibly TRBD1 for D (5 bases). The V and J ends lost 2 bases and 2 bases respectively, with 9 bases between them. This CDR3 is built from 14 residues. Germline V CDR1 and CDR2: LNHNV, YYDKDF (reference sequence). Here the CDR3 reads CATSRRTYQETQYF. In DNA form, the CDR3 reads TGTGCCACCAGCAGAAGGACATATCAAGAGACCCAGTACTTC. The complete variable domain, with remaining parts taken from reference TRBV15 and TRBJ2-5, reads DAMVIQNPRYQVTQFGKPVTLSCSQTLNHNVMYWYQQKSSQAPKLLFHYYDKDFNNEADTPDNFQSRRPNTSFCFLDIRSPGLGDTAMYLCATSRRTYQETQYFGPGTRLLVL.

The chain is built from TRBV6-1 and TRBJ2-1; tentatively, D is TRBD2 (6 bases). V was trimmed by 2 bases and J by 6 bases, leaving 14 bases between them. This CDR3 region has 15 residues. CDR1 and CDR2 (germline): MNHNS, SASEGT. Here the CDR3 reads CASSEFGGGANEQFF. The CDR3 DNA is TGTGCCAGCAGTGAATTCGGGGGAGGAGCCAATGAGCAGTTCTTC.

This clone was recorded many times. This chain uses TRBV28 with TRBJ2-5; D gene unclear. CDR3 length: 13 residues. Trimming removed 1 base at V and 0 bases at J, with 3 bases between. Looked up from germline, CDR1 is MDHEN and CDR2 is SYDVKM. The CDR3 bases are TGTGCCAGCAGTTTATCTCACCAAGAGACCCAGTACTTC. Residues: CASSLSHQETQYF.

This clone was recorded many times. The rearrangement links TRBV19 to TRBJ2-7, with TRBD1 matching over 12 bases. Germline trimming cut 5 bases from V and 4 bases from J; bases unmatched to any gene: 9. CDR3 length equals 16 residues. Germline CDR1 reads LNHDA; CDR2 reads SQIVND (reference sequence). The CDR3 is CASSFTGTGGIYEQYF. CDR3 in DNA: TGTGCCAGTAGTTTTACCGGGACAGGGGGCATATACGAGCAGTACTTC. The complete variable domain, with remaining parts taken from reference TRBV19 and TRBJ2-7, reads DGGITQSPKYLFRKEGQNVTLSCEQNLNHDAMYWYRQDPGQGLRLIYYSQIVNDFQKGDIAEGYSVSREKKESFPLTVTSAQKNPTAFYLCASSFTGTGGIYEQYFGPGTRLTVT.

To note about this clone: Relative to the germline gene, one junction end is altered; a read error may explain this. V gene TRBV9 combines with J gene TRBJ2-7; D gene unclear. Germline V gene sequence: CDR1 SGDLS, CDR2 YYNGEE. The CDR3 consists of 16 residues. The CDR3 DNA is TGTGCCAGCAGCTTCCTAGGGCCAGCGACCTTAGGCGAGCCGTACTTC. This codes for CASSFLGPATLGEPYF.

The sample holds many counts of this clone. V and J are TRBV28 and TRBJ1-1; D possibly corresponds to TRBD1 (5 bases). The CDR3 sequence is 14 residues long. Germline V gives CDR1 MDHEN, CDR2 SYDVKM. Trimming removed 7 bases from V and 5 bases from J, with 17 bases in between. The CDR3 nucleotides read TGTGCCAGCAACTCCCCTGGCAGGGTAACTGAAGCTTTCTTT. This encodes CASNSPGRVTEAFF.

The gene calls are TRBV5-4 and TRBJ2-3; TRBD2 is a possible D gene (5 bases). The V gene's germline CDR1 is SGHNT and CDR2 YYREEE (reference sequence). Trimming cost V 4 bases and J 7 bases, with 19 bases left between them. CDR3 length equals 15 residues. In nucleotides, the CDR3 is TGTGCCAGCAGCCTGACTCCCGGACCGGGGTATACGCAGTATTTT. Amino acid sequence: CASSLTPGPGYTQYF. The full variable domain, its missing parts supplied by reference TRBV5-4 and TRBJ2-3, is ETGVTQSPTHLIKTRGQQVTLRCSSQSGHNTVSWYQQALGQGPQFIFQYYREEENGRGNFPPRFSGLQFPNYSSELNVNALELDDSALYLCASSLTPGPGYTQYFGPGTRLTVL.

In its sample, this clone was seen many times. The chain combines TRBV6-2 or TRBV6-3 with TRBJ2-3; 10 bases are shared with TRBD1. There are 16 residues in the CDR3. The J segment lost 5 bases and the V segment lost 6 bases, leaving 11 bases of the junction unmatched. Germline V gene sequence: CDR1 MNHEY, CDR2 SVGEGT. The CDR3, as DNA: TGTGCCAGCAGCCCGACCCGGGACAGGGGTCAAGATACGCAGTATTTT. Translated: CASSPTRDRGQDTQYF.

In this sample, this clone turned up a few times. Just one base apart from a much larger clone, this may be a read error. The V gene is TRBV7-9, the J gene TRBJ2-1; no reliable D call. Germline values: CDR1 SEHNR, CDR2 FQNEAQ (reference sequence). The CDR3 has 11 residues. The CDR3, as DNA: TGTGCCAGCATCTTAGGCAATGAGCAGTTCTTC. This sequence encodes CASILGNEQFF.

In its sample, this clone was seen many times. This chain joins TRBV24-1 and TRBJ1-5, with a possible D match to TRBD1 (6 bases). The germline V gene has CDR1 KGHDR and CDR2 SFDVKD. V was clipped by 3 bases and J by 7 bases, with 24 bases between them. The CDR3 totals 18 residues. CDR3 nucleotide sequence: TGTGCCACCAGTGATGCCAAAACTGCAGGGGCCGTGGGGCAGCCCCAGCATTTT. Protein: CATSDAKTAGAVGQPQHF.

This clone was seen repeatedly, ten times or more. V gene TRBV28 combines with J gene TRBJ2-7; possible D gene TRBD2, 5 bases. V lost 3 bases to trimming and J lost 2 bases, with 11 bases between them. The CDR3 sequence is 14 residues long. The germline V gene encodes CDR1 MDHEN and CDR2 SYDVKM. CDR3 bases: TGTGCCAGCAGTTTCCTAGCAGTGACCTACGAGCAGTACTTC. Translating gives CASSFLAVTYEQYF.

This clone was detected ten times or more. This chain links TRBV11-1 with TRBJ2-1; TRBD2 matches at 15 bases. The CDR3 extends over 18 amino acids. Germline CDR1 reads SGHAT; CDR2 reads FQDESV (reference sequence). V lost 5 bases and J lost 4; bases outside the gene matches: 9. CDR3: CASSLGLAGGPSYNEQFF. DNA for the CDR3: TGTGCCAGCAGCCTCGGACTAGCGGGAGGGCCCTCGTACAATGAGCAGTTCTTC.

The chain carries TRBV20-1 and TRBJ1-1; no definite D call. In germline, CDR1 is DFQATT, CDR2 SNEGSKA (reference sequence). This CDR3 spans 12 amino acids. CDR3 nucleotide sequence: TGCATTTTGCAATCCGGAGTGGCTGAAGCTTTCTTT. It is translated as CILQSGVAEAFF.

This clone appeared many times. The CDR3: CASSSWDLAKNIQYF. The CDR3 nucleotides read TGTGCCAGTAGTTCGTGGGACCTAGCCAAAAACATTCAGTACTTC. This chain links TRBV19 with TRBJ2-4, with D perhaps matching TRBD1 or TRBD2 (5 bases each). This CDR3 has 15 amino acids. The ends were cut back, 5 bases at V and 0 bases at J, with 11 bases in the middle. The germline CDR1 and CDR2 sequences are LNHDA and SQIVND (reference sequence).

There are many counts of this clone. The gene calls are TRBV7-9 and TRBJ1-1; maybe TRBD1 (5 bases). In germline, CDR1 is SEHNR, CDR2 FQNEAQ (reference sequence). The V and J ends lost 5 bases and 0 bases respectively, with 10 bases between them. This CDR3 region has 14 residues. The CDR3 region has the DNA TGTGCCAGCAGCCCCGGACAAGTGAACACTGAAGCTTTCTTT. Amino acid sequence: CASSPGQVNTEAFF. Full variable domain (outside the CDR3, taken from reference TRBV7-9 and TRBJ1-1): DTGVSQNPRHKITKRGQNVTFRCDPISEHNRLYWYRQTLGQGPEFLTYFQNEAQLEKSRLLSDRFSAERPKGSFSTLEIQRTEQGDSAMYLCASSPGQVNTEAFFGQGTRLTVV.

This clone was picked up many times. This chain links TRBV24-1 with TRBJ2-3; 11 bases map to TRBD2. V shed 4 bases and J 7 bases; nucleotides not matched to a gene: 9. CDR1 and CDR2 from the germline V gene are KGHDR and SFDVKD. The CDR3 totals 16 residues. The CDR3 loop is CATSEAGTSGTNTQYF. In DNA form, the CDR3 reads TGTGCCACCAGTGAGGCCGGGACTAGCGGTACGAATACGCAGTATTTT.

Notes on this clone: A read error is possible here, since a much larger clone lies one base away. Within the sample, other DNA sequences also encode this same CDR3. V and J are TRBV12-3 or TRBV12-4 and TRBJ2-3; D remains ambiguous. The germline V and J ends were trimmed by 6 bases and 4 bases, with 14 bases remaining between them. This CDR3 region has 14 residues. CDR3 residues: CASSLRTNPDTQYF. The CDR3 DNA is TGTGCCAGCAGCCTACGTACCAACCCAGATACGCAGTATTTT.

This clone was seen many times. This chain joins TRBV10-3 and TRBJ2-6; the D is unclear. Germline V gives CDR1 ENHRY, CDR2 SYGVKD. V lost 8 bases, J lost 0 bases, and 2 bases lay in between. The CDR3 covers 12 residues. The CDR3 is CAIRSGANVLTF. CDR3 in DNA: TGTGCCATCCGCTCTGGGGCCAACGTCCTGACTTTC.

Judged by abundance, this clone is medium-sized. CDR3 protein: CSVELGAGTEAFF. DNA of the CDR3: TGCAGCGTTGAGTTGGGGGCAGGCACTGAAGCTTTCTTT. The rearrangement links TRBV29-1 to TRBJ1-1; D possibly corresponds to TRBD1 (6 bases). Trimming pared 3 bases from V and 4 bases from J, leaving 12 bases between. Germline lookup yields CDR1 SQVTM and CDR2 ANQGSEA. The CDR3 is 13 amino acids.

The rearrangement links TRBV5-1 to TRBJ1-1; the match to TRBD1 covers 7 bases. V lost 8 bases and J lost 4; bases outside the gene matches: 11. Germline loops: CDR1 SGHRS, CDR2 YFSETQ. This CDR3 region has 14 residues. The CDR3 region has the DNA TGCGCCAGTTCCATAGGGGGCACCTGCACTGAAGCTTTCTTT. Translated: CASSIGGTCTEAFF.

This clone was seen ten or more times. The rearrangement links TRBV18 to TRBJ1-1, with TRBD1 as a possible D gene (6 bases). V was shortened by 3 bases and J by 3 bases, with 14 bases between the two germline ends. Looked up from germline, CDR1 is KGHSH and CDR2 is LQKENI. CDR3 length: 15 residues. The DNA for the CDR3 is TGTGCCAGCTCACCCCAGGGGTCTTTGGACACTGAAGCTTTCTTT. Its protein is CASSPQGSLDTEAFF.